Sequencing of this T cell receptor beta chain was carried out in a study of blood T cell repertoires in COVID-19. The wider study: Nucleic acid was either cDNA or gDNA, and it came from T cells, B-cell-depleted T cells, or PBMCs.

Authors' analysis steps: Reference gene primer amplification gave estimated nucleated cell counts. The assay was immunoSEQ multiplex PCR, and TCRdb's table has in-frame clones only and misses some. From that table come the V and J calls and clone size; the DNA was used to work out D and trimming. Of about 220,000 clones in the sample, around 86% were seen once. Across about two dozen US areas, participants ranged in age from 18 to 89 years. Cohort assignment relied on participant-reported clinical history. Trimming at V came to 3 bases and at J to 6 bases, leaving 15 bases not matched to a gene. This CDR3 is 17 amino acids long. Germline V gene lookup returns CDR1 SGHTA and CDR2 FQGNSA.

This clonotype was sampled from a woman in her 40s with acute COVID-19. The sequenced sample was PBMCs or T cells enriched from blood (not recorded which). The rearrangement uses TRBV7-2 and TRBJ2-7; 9 positions match TRBD1. Written as DNA, the CDR3 is TGTGCCAGCAGCTTTCTCTGGACCGGGACAGGGACAGCCGAGCAGTACTTC. This codes for CASSFLWTGTGTAEQYF.